Here is one T cell receptor (beta chain) with its context. As yet, its antigen is unknown. The source of the sample is a study of cytomegalovirus exposure and HLA in healthy donors. Study conclusions and caveats: According to an earlier analysis, most TCR beta V segments yielded productive rearrangements about 90% or about 30% of the time. In vitro work confirmed that three CMV-associated chains recognize CMV antigens. Follow-up analysis found HLA locus-dependent TCR association rates, highest for DRB1 and lowest for HLA-C.

As for the donors, each was a healthy bone marrow donor. Vbeta (60) and Jbeta (13) primers were used in the PCR. Generated by immunoSEQ multiplex PCR, the TCRdb table keeps only in-frame clones and is missing some. The repertoire holds 150,000 to 200,000 clones, with approximately 85% as singletons. The CDR3 extends over 15 amino acids. V lost 5 bases to trimming and J lost 0 bases; unmatched junction nucleotides: 4. CDR1 is MNHEY and CDR2 is SMNVEV in the germline V gene (reference sequence). This chain uses TRBV27 with TRBJ2-1; 7 nucleotides match TRBD1. This clonotype originated in a girl aged 5 to 17 in good health and CMV-seropositive. The specimen sequenced was PBMCs. The CDR3 spells CASSGRQGSYNEQFF. CDR3 DNA sequence: TGTGCCAGCAGTGGCAGACAGGGCTCCTACAATGAGCAGTTCTTC.